This is a list of T cell receptor beta chains from one sample in a study of shared clonotypes between healthy human individuals. Profiling relied on immunoSEQ multiplex PCR, and the TCRdb table lists in-frame clones only, not all of them. In the table there are some 300,000 clones, more than 60% of which are singletons. The sequenced material came from memory CD4+ T cells sorted from blood. These receptors came from a man aged 30 to 39 in good health. Both conserved end residues are part of each CDR3. The D gene is left open where the match is weak. Where a row states a size, it is once, few, many or the class of an expanded clone; other rows omit it.

J gene,D gene,V gene,clone size,CDR3 DNA,CDR3 protein
TRBJ2-3,NA,TRBV9,NA,TGTGCCAGCAGCGTTGGACCGAACCCCGGTGATACGCAGTATTTT,CASSVGPNPGDTQYF
TRBJ1-2,NA,TRBV6-6,NA,TGTGCCAGCAGTTACTCGTTAGGGATGGGTGGCTACACCTTC,CASSYSLGMGGYTF
TRBJ2-7,NA,TRBV7-9,NA,TGTGCCAGCAGCTCCACTAGCAAATACGAGCAGTACTTC,CASSSTSKYEQYF
TRBJ1-5,TRBD1,TRBV28,NA,TGTGCCAGCAGTGTGTGGGACAGGGACAATCAGCCCCAGCATTTT,CASSVWDRDNQPQHF
TRBJ2-7,NA,TRBV5-5,NA,TGTGCCAGCAGCTTGGAAGGTCGACACACTCACGAGCAGTACTTC,CASSLEGRHTHEQYF
TRBJ2-5,TRBD2,TRBV11-2,few,TGTGCCAGCAGCTTACGCTCTAGCGGGAGTGTGGAGACCCAGTACTTC,CASSLRSSGSVETQYF
TRBJ2-1,NA,TRBV7-9,NA,TGTGCCACCTTAGCGGATTCCTACAATGAGCAGTTCTTC,CATLADSYNEQFF
TRBJ2-1,TRBD2,TRBV18,few,TGTGCCAGCTCACCTAAGACTAGCGGGATATACAATGAGCAGTTCTTC,CASSPKTSGIYNEQFF
TRBJ1-2,NA,TRBV30,NA,TGTGCCTGGAGTGTATCCTTCGGCAGCTATGGCTACACCTTC,CAWSVSFGSYGYTF
TRBJ1-4,NA,TRBV7-8,NA,TGTGCCAGCAGCCCTAAACGACAGGCAACTAATGAAAAACTGTTTTTT,CASSPKRQATNEKLFF
TRBJ2-3,NA,TRBV28,NA,TGTGCCAGCAGTTTGCCTCCCTCGGATACGCAGTATTTT,CASSLPPSDTQYF
TRBJ2-1,TRBD2,TRBV18,NA,TGTGCCAGCTCACCACTTGCTAGCGGGAGCTACAATGAGCAGTTCTTC,CASSPLASGSYNEQFF
TRBJ1-5,NA,TRBV19,NA,TGTGCCAGTAAACAGGGCTTTCAGCCCCAGCATTTT,CASKQGFQPQHF
TRBJ2-7,NA,TRBV9,few,TGTGCCAGCAGCGTAGCTCATGGTCTCGAGCAGTACTTC,CASSVAHGLEQYF
TRBJ2-1,NA,TRBV7-6,NA,TGTGCCAGCAGCTTTACCGGGACGGGAATGCACAATGAGCAGTTCTTC,CASSFTGTGMHNEQFF
TRBJ1-1,NA,TRBV6-1,once,TGTGCCAGCAGTCCAGCACACCTTGAAGCTTTCTTT,CASSPAHLEAFF
TRBJ2-2,NA,TRBV5-1,few,TGCGCCAGCAGCTTGGCTCTCCGGGGGCAGGATGCCGGGGAGCTGTTTTTT,CASSLALRGQDAGELFF
TRBJ1-5,NA,TRBV6-1,NA,TGTGCCAGCAGTGAAGAAATTTCTGGTCAGCCCCAGCATTTT,CASSEEISGQPQHF
TRBJ2-5,NA,TRBV28,NA,TGTGCCAGTCTCTCCCGCAAGTCCCAAGAGACCCAGTACTTC,CASLSRKSQETQYF
TRBJ2-5,TRBD1,TRBV7-2,NA,TGTGCCAGCAGCTATAACAGGGGAAAAGAGACCCAGTACTTC,CASSYNRGKETQYF
TRBJ2-7,TRBD2,TRBV5-4,many,TGTGCCAGCGGTCAGGTGGGACTAGCGGGAATCTCCTACGAGCAGTACTTC,CASGQVGLAGISYEQYF
TRBJ2-6,NA,TRBV6-5,NA,TGTGCCAGCAGCAGCGGGCGGTCAGGGGCCAACGTCCTGACTTTC,CASSSGRSGANVLTF
TRBJ1-2,NA,TRBV5-1,NA,TGCGCCAGCAGCCAAACATCGAACTATGGCTACACCTTC,CASSQTSNYGYTF
TRBJ2-7,TRBD1,TRBV19,NA,TGTGCCAGTGCCGGGACAGTCTCCTACGAGCAGTACTTC,CASAGTVSYEQYF
TRBJ2-7,NA,TRBV6-1,NA,TGTGCCAGCAGTGATTTTCCGTCGGGCGAGCAGTACTTC,CASSDFPSGEQYF
TRBJ1-1,TRBD1,TRBV5-4,NA,TGTGCCAGCAGCACCGGGACAGTGAACACTGAAGCTTTCTTT,CASSTGTVNTEAFF
TRBJ2-5,TRBD2,TRBV11-2,many,TGTGCCAGCAGCTTCTGGGGGGGACACCAAGAGACCCAGTACTTC,CASSFWGGHQETQYF
TRBJ2-1,TRBD1,TRBV18,NA,TGTGCCAGCTCAGTTAGGACAGGGGTCGATGAGCAGTTCTTC,CASSVRTGVDEQFF
TRBJ2-4,NA,TRBV19,NA,TGTGCCAGTAGTATGACTGGGGACAAAAACATTCAGTACTTC,CASSMTGDKNIQYF
TRBJ2-3,NA,TRBV20-1,NA,TGCAGTGTCCGGAGGGCAGATACGCAGTATTTT,CSVRRADTQYF
TRBJ1-5,TRBD1,TRBV19,NA,TGTGCCAGTAGTATAGTGCGGACAGGGGGGCAGCCCCAGCATTTT,CASSIVRTGGQPQHF
TRBJ2-6,TRBD1,TRBV11-3,NA,TGTGCCAGCAGCTTAAAAGGGACAGGGGCTCTCTCTGGGGCCAACGTCCTGACTTTC,CASSLKGTGALSGANVLTF
TRBJ1-5,NA,TRBV15,NA,TGTGCCACCAGCGGAGAGGGGCAGCCCCAGCATTTT,CATSGEGQPQHF
TRBJ2-5,TRBD2,TRBV7-2,once,TGTGCCAGCAGCTCCGTGACTAGCGGGCGCGACACCCAGTACTTC,CASSSVTSGRDTQYF
TRBJ2-2,NA,TRBV9,NA,TGTGCCAGCAGCGTAAACCGGGAGCTGTTTTTT,CASSVNRELFF
TRBJ2-1,TRBD2,TRBV28,many,TGTGCCAGCAGAAGCGGGACCACAGGAAGGTTCAATGAGCAGTTCTTC,CASRSGTTGRFNEQFF
TRBJ1-1,NA,TRBV28,NA,TGTGCCAGCAGTTTGCAAGGGACCGAAGCTTTCTTT,CASSLQGTEAFF
TRBJ2-5,NA,TRBV7-2,NA,TGTGCCAGCAGCTTATCTTTCGGCCAGAAAGAGACCCAGTACTTC,CASSLSFGQKETQYF
TRBJ2-1,TRBD1,TRBV2,NA,TGTGCCAGCTCGGGACAGGGGGCTTCCCATGAGCAGTTCTTC,CASSGQGASHEQFF
TRBJ1-1,TRBD1,TRBV7-9,NA,TGTGCCAGCAGCGATAGGGGAGGGGACAGGAACACTGAAGCTTTCTTT,CASSDRGGDRNTEAFF
TRBJ2-2,TRBD2,TRBV7-2,NA,TGTGCCAGCAGCTTGACAAGCGGGAGCGCCGGGGAGCTGTTTTTT,CASSLTSGSAGELFF
TRBJ1-1,TRBD1,TRBV5-6,NA,TGTGCCAGCAGCAACGACAGGGCGAACACTGAAGCTTTCTTT,CASSNDRANTEAFF
TRBJ2-2,NA,TRBV7-9,NA,TGTGCCAGCAGCTTAGGGAGTCTGACTGGGACGACGAACACCGGGGAGCTGTTTTTT,CASSLGSLTGTTNTGELFF
TRBJ2-1,NA,TRBV6-1,NA,TGTGCCAGCAGAAAGGACTCACACAATGAGCAGTTCTTC,CASRKDSHNEQFF
TRBJ2-2,TRBD1,TRBV28,once,TGTGCCAGCAGTTTTCAGGGACAGGGGTTAACCGGGGAGCTGTTTTTT,CASSFQGQGLTGELFF
TRBJ2-3,NA,TRBV11-2,NA,TGTGCCAGCAGCTTAGTCGGGGGTAGCACAGATACGCAGTATTTT,CASSLVGGSTDTQYF
TRBJ2-2,TRBD2,TRBV7-2,NA,TGTGCCAGCAGCTTAATTTCTAGCGGGAGTTACGGGGAGCTGTTTTTT,CASSLISSGSYGELFF
TRBJ2-7,TRBD2,TRBV5-4,NA,TGTGCCAGCAGCCCAGTTAAGGGGACTAGCGGCAACTCCTACGAGCAGTACTTC,CASSPVKGTSGNSYEQYF
TRBJ2-2,NA,TRBV7-7,NA,TGTGCTAGCAGCTTAGCTCCAGGAGACATCGGGGAGCTGTTTTTT,CASSLAPGDIGELFF
TRBJ1-4,NA,TRBV28,many,TGTGCCAGCAGTTTGAGGACCTCAACTAATGAAAAACTGTTTTTT,CASSLRTSTNEKLFF
TRBJ2-5,NA,TRBV29-1,many,TGCAGCGTCGGACAGGGAGGGGCCGTGGAGACCCAGTACTTC,CSVGQGGAVETQYF
TRBJ1-1,NA,TRBV6-5,NA,TGTGCCAGCCGCAGGGGAACGAACACTGAAGCTTTCTTT,CASRRGTNTEAFF
TRBJ2-5,NA,TRBV6-1,few,TGTGCCAGCAGTGAACCGGTCCAAGAGACCCAGTACTTC,CASSEPVQETQYF
TRBJ2-4,NA,TRBV6-1,NA,TGTGCCAGCAGTGCTAGTAATCAAAACATTCAGTACTTC,CASSASNQNIQYF
TRBJ2-5,NA,TRBV23-1,NA,TGCGCCAGCAACCCCCGGACAGTCCAAGAGACCCAGTACTTC,CASNPRTVQETQYF
TRBJ2-3,NA,TRBV27,NA,TGTGCCAGTTCGACAGTCGACCTCACAGATACGCAGTATTTT,CASSTVDLTDTQYF
TRBJ2-5,NA,TRBV15,once,TGTGCCACCAGCATCGACCCGAAGGAGACCCAGTACTTC,CATSIDPKETQYF
TRBJ2-1,TRBD1,TRBV6-6,few,TGTGCCAGCAGGACAGGGTCCTACAATGAGCAGTTCTTC,CASRTGSYNEQFF
TRBJ1-2,TRBD1,TRBV28,NA,TGTGCCAGCAGTTTTTTACAGGGGGCAGGCTATGGCTACACCTTC,CASSFLQGAGYGYTF
TRBJ2-1,NA,TRBV10-3,NA,TGTGCCATCAGTGAGTCGACGGGACTCACTAAGCAGTTCTTC,CAISESTGLTKQFF